There are many counts of the clone carrying this T cell receptor (beta chain). These data belong to a study of patients and donors after allogeneic stem cell transplantation. V shed 4 bases and J 1 base; nucleotides not matched to a gene: 17. Germline V gene data show CDR1 as SGHRS and CDR2 as YFSETQ. The CDR3 is made up of 19 amino acids. TCRdb re-derived calls from the RT-PCR reads in MiXCR, one entry per CDR3 protein. Of a few hundred thousand distinct CDR3 sequences detected, roughly 15% appear once; the ten largest clones hold 11%. Sequenced sample: blood, either unsorted or a sorted T cell fraction (not recorded which). The gene calls are TRBV5-1 and TRBJ2-7; 10 bases align to TRBD1. This sequence was found in a human donor who was either an allogeneic HSCT recipient or a stem cell or donor lymphocyte infusion donor (not recorded which). It is not recorded whose cells these are; they may come from a transplant donor. The CDR3 spells CASSLPRIPGQGWSYEQYF. The CDR3 bases are TGCGCCAGCAGCCTACCGAGGATACCGGGACAGGGGTGGTCCTACGAGCAGTACTTC.